This TCR beta chain was captured in a study of response to subunit inactivated influenza vaccine. Each CDR3 protein is one row after TCRdb ran MiXCR on the RT-PCR reads. The sample includes about 150,000 distinct CDR3 sequences, roughly a tenth seen only once; the top ten take 35% to 40%. This clonotype was counted a few times. Its target is not known. The study, taken as a whole, reports: There was a suggestion from the authors that each seasonal influenza vaccination recruits few new T cells.

V was trimmed by 11 bases and J by 6 bases, leaving 13 bases between them. The CDR3 covers 11 residues. Germline V gene lookup returns CDR1 SEHNR and CDR2 FQNEAQ (reference sequence). The chain uses TRBV7-9 and TRBJ2-5; D gene uncertain. The sample consisted of CD8+ T cells sorted from PBMCs, taken around 25 months after vaccination. This TCR derives from a man between 50 and 70 years old who received an inactivated influenza vaccine. The CDR3 sequence is CAYSVIQTQYF. The DNA of the CDR3 is TGTGCCTACAGCGTGATCCAGACCCAGTACTTC.